A single sample is the source of the 23 T cell receptor beta chains below, sequenced in a study of blood T cell repertoires in COVID-19. Assay: immunoSEQ multiplex PCR; the TCRdb copy retains only in-frame clones and omits some. The data hold 300,000 or so clones, with roughly nine tenths observed a single time. The specimen was PBMCs or T cells enriched from blood (not recorded which). The receptors stem from a man between 60 and 75 years old who had recovered from COVID-19.

This chain links TRBV7-2 with TRBJ1-6; 9 bases fit TRBD1. The CDR3 runs 17 residues. The trim removed 3 bases at V and 9 bases at J, leaving 12 bases unmatched. In germline, CDR1 is SGHTA, CDR2 FQGNSA. For the CDR3, the DNA is TGTGCCAGCAGCTTGTTTCTTGTTGGACAGGGGATTTCACCCCTCCACTTT. Its translation: CASSLFLVGQGISPLHF.

The chain is built from TRBV7-2 and TRBJ2-5, with D perhaps TRBD1 (5 bases). CDR1 SGHTA and CDR2 FQGNSA come from the germline V gene. V lost 8 bases, J lost 7 bases, and 17 bases lay in between. The CDR3 length is 13 residues. The CDR3 nucleotides read TGTGCCAGCCAAACGACAGTATCGGGGACCCAGTACTTC. It codes for CASQTTVSGTQYF.

The genes are TRBV10-3 and TRBJ2-1, with TRBD2 identical over 7 bases. Germline trimming cut 7 bases from V and 5 bases from J; bases unmatched to any gene: 8. This CDR3 is built from 14 residues. Germline lookup yields CDR1 ENHRY and CDR2 SYGVKD. Here the CDR3 reads CAITGRAWDNEQFF. The CDR3 DNA follows: TGTGCCATCACTGGGAGGGCCTGGGACAATGAGCAGTTCTTC.

The rearrangement uses TRBV5-6 and TRBJ2-2; D unresolved. CDR1 and CDR2 from the germline V gene are SGHDT and YYEEEE. V was trimmed by 9 bases and J by 3 bases, leaving 12 bases between them. This CDR3 contains 13 residues. CDR3 in DNA: TGTGCCACGACTTACATACACACCGGGGAGCTGTTTTTT. Its protein product is CATTYIHTGELFF.

The V gene is TRBV13, the J gene TRBJ2-1, with TRBD2 identical over 11 bases. The germline gives CDR1 PRHDT, CDR2 FYEKMQ (reference sequence). CDR3 size: 17 residues. The V and J ends lost 3 bases and 0 bases, in that order; junction bases with no gene match: 4. In nucleotides, the CDR3 is TGTGCCAGCAGCTTGGGACTAGCGGATAGCTCCTACAATGAGCAGTTCTTC. Translation gives CASSLGLADSSYNEQFF.

The chain employs TRBV6-5 and TRBJ1-6; 8 bases are a match to TRBD1. The V segment lost 6 bases and the J segment 7 bases; nucleotides outside the gene matches: 5. Germline-derived CDR1 and CDR2 are MNHEY and SVGAGI. The CDR3 is 14 amino acids. CDR3: CASRLTGDNSPLHF. The CDR3, as DNA: TGTGCCAGCAGGCTGACAGGGGACAATTCACCCCTCCACTTT.

This chain uses TRBV4-1 with TRBJ1-2; a weak D match, TRBD1 (5 bases). Between the trimmed V and J ends, which lost 2 bases and 5 bases, there was a span of 15 bases. This CDR3 spans 15 amino acids. Germline V gives CDR1 MGHRA, CDR2 YSYEKL. As DNA, the CDR3 is TGCGCCAGCAGCCAACCCGCCCAGGGTGATTATGGCTACACCTTC. Protein sequence: CASSQPAQGDYGYTF.

The chain links TRBV11-2 to TRBJ1-1; a possible D gene is TRBD1 (6 bases). The CDR3 is made up of 14 amino acids. Trimming took 5 bases from V and 6 from J, leaving 16 bases between them. The germline V gene has CDR1 SGHAT and CDR2 FQNNGV. The CDR3 coding sequence is TGTGCCAGCAGCCGGGGGGCGCTTACCCCTGAAGCTTTCTTT. It yields the protein CASSRGALTPEAFF.

The V and J genes are TRBV10-3 and TRBJ2-1; 10 nucleotides agree with TRBD2. V was clipped by 3 bases and J by 8 bases; unmatched bases: 4. Germline V gene lookup returns CDR1 ENHRY and CDR2 SYGVKD. CDR3 size: 14 residues. The CDR3 DNA is TGTGCCATCAGTGAAAGCGGGGGGGCAGATGAGCAGTTCTTC. Amino acids: CAISESGGADEQFF.

This clone was recorded once. The chain recombines TRBV6-1 with TRBJ1-1; D is possibly TRBD1 (6 bases). The germline V gene has CDR1 MNHNS and CDR2 SASEGT. This CDR3 is 15 amino acids long. V dropped 1 base and J dropped 0 bases, with 9 bases sitting between them. Here the CDR3 reads CASSEVWTVNTEAFF. The CDR3 bases are TGTGCCAGCAGTGAAGTGTGGACAGTGAACACTGAAGCTTTCTTT.

The CDR3 DNA follows: TGTGCCAGTAGGTACGGGAATCAGCCCCAGCATTTT. This sequence encodes CASRYGNQPQHF. The chain couples TRBV19 to TRBJ1-5; no firm D call. CDR1 is LNHDA and CDR2 is SQIVND in the germline V gene (reference sequence). The CDR3 runs 12 residues. The V gene lost 6 bases and the J gene lost 4 bases, with 7 bases spanning the gap.

J is TRBJ2-2 and V is TRBV11-3; no firm D call. CDR3 size: 11 residues. Germline V CDR1 and CDR2: SGHNT, YENEEA. With 5 bases removed from V and 7 bases from J, the gap between germline ends came to 5 bases. CDR3 nucleotide sequence: TGTGCCAGCAGCCCGGGCGGGGAGCTGTTTTTT. It codes for CASSPGGELFF.

The J gene is TRBJ1-5, the V gene TRBV19; a possible D gene is TRBD1 (5 bases). This CDR3 has 11 amino acids. Germline loops: CDR1 LNHDA, CDR2 SQIVND (reference sequence). Trimming shortened V by 3 bases and J by 12 bases, and 9 bases separated the two germline ends. The CDR3 region is CASSIGGNQHF. Written as DNA, the CDR3 is TGTGCCAGTAGTATCGGGGGAAACCAGCATTTT.

The chain links TRBV28 to TRBJ1-1; D remains ambiguous. The CDR3 sequence is 15 residues long. V lost 2 bases, J lost 0 bases, and 10 bases lay in between. Germline assignment: CDR1 MDHEN and CDR2 SYDVKM. The CDR3 coding sequence is TGTGCCAGCAGTTTACACCAAACAGTGAACACTGAAGCTTTCTTT. Its protein is CASSLHQTVNTEAFF.

This clone was seen more than once but under ten times. The V gene is TRBV29-1, the J gene TRBJ2-1; perhaps TRBD1 as D (5 bases). CDR3 length: 13 amino acids. Trimming pared 7 bases from V and 7 bases from J, leaving 17 bases between. The germline V gene has CDR1 SQVTM and CDR2 ANQGSEA. Here the CDR3 reads CSARAPRANEQFF. For the CDR3, the DNA is TGCAGCGCCCGTGCACCCAGGGCGAATGAGCAGTTCTTC.

The chain uses TRBV24-1 and TRBJ2-1; 9 bases line up with TRBD1. J lost 15 bases, V lost 10 bases, and 9 bases had no gene match. There are 11 residues in the CDR3. CDR1 and CDR2 (germline): KGHDR, SFDVKD. CDR3 sequence: CATSTGTGLFF. The CDR3 coding sequence is TGTGCCACATCCACCGGGACAGGGCTGTTCTTC.

The J gene is TRBJ1-5, the V gene TRBV5-5; D might be TRBD1 (5 bases). This CDR3 comprises 14 residues. V lost 1 base to trimming and J lost 4 bases, with 9 bases between them. Germline assignment: CDR1 SGHKS and CDR2 YYEKEE (reference sequence). The CDR3 protein is CASSLTGVNQPQHF. The CDR3 nucleotides are TGTGCCAGCAGCTTGACGGGGGTTAATCAGCCCCAGCATTTT.

CDR3 protein: CASSLPGTGELFF. The CDR3 coding sequence is TGTGCCAGCAGCTTGCCGGGGACCGGGGAGCTGTTTTTT. This chain links TRBV5-4 with TRBJ2-2; tentative D call: TRBD2 (5 bases). The CDR3 sequence is 13 residues long. V dropped 1 base and J dropped 5 bases, with 6 bases sitting between them. The germline CDR1 and CDR2 sequences are SGHNT and YYREEE (reference sequence).

The J gene is TRBJ1-1, the V gene TRBV18, with 11 bases that match TRBD1. Germline loops: CDR1 KGHSH, CDR2 LQKENI. The length of the CDR3 is 14 residues. J lost 2 bases, V lost 6 bases, and 2 bases had no gene match. In DNA, the CDR3 is TGTGCCAGCTCCGGGACAGGGGGTAACACTGAAGCTTTCTTT. Protein product: CASSGTGGNTEAFF.

The chain has TRBV19 and TRBJ1-6; D not resolved. CDR1 and CDR2 (germline): LNHDA, SQIVND (reference sequence). Trimming removed 3 bases from V and 4 bases from J, with 7 bases in between. The CDR3 contains 14 residues. CDR3 sequence: CASSISSYNSPLHF. CDR3 nucleotide sequence: TGTGCCAGTAGTATTTCCAGTTATAATTCACCCCTCCACTTT.

The chain couples TRBV7-9 to TRBJ1-5; 9 nucleotides agree with TRBD1. Germline trimming cut 5 bases from V and 0 bases from J; bases unmatched to any gene: 8. Germline V gene data show CDR1 as SEHNR and CDR2 as FQNEAQ (reference sequence). This CDR3 is built from 17 residues. This CDR3 reads CASSGGTGPYSNQPQHF. The CDR3, as DNA: TGTGCCAGCAGCGGAGGGACAGGGCCCTATAGCAATCAGCCCCAGCATTTT.

V is TRBV23-1 and J is TRBJ2-2, with D unresolved. TRBV23-1 is annotated as an ORF whose role is uncertain. Trimming took off 0 bases at V and 5 bases at J, with 7 bases between the two ends. The length of the CDR3 is 14 residues. CDR3 amino acids: CASSQSSRTGELFF. The DNA for the CDR3 is TGCGCCAGCAGTCAATCGTCCAGAACCGGGGAGCTGTTTTTT.

The genes are TRBV5-1 and TRBJ1-2, with D possibly matching TRBD1 (5 bases). The length of the CDR3 is 13 residues. The V end lost 5 bases, the J end lost 2 bases, and 10 bases lay between the germline ends. In germline, CDR1 is SGHRS, CDR2 YFSETQ. For the CDR3, the DNA is TGCGCCAGCAGAAAACAGGAAAACTATGGCTACACCTTC. The encoded protein is CASRKQENYGYTF.